This TCR beta chain was found in a study of blood T cell repertoires in COVID-19. The CDR3 is 14 residues long. The germline gives CDR1 LNHDA, CDR2 SQIVND (reference sequence). Losses at the gene ends were 7 bases for V and 7 bases for J; bases not matched to a gene: 5. Sequenced by immunoSEQ multiplex PCR; TCRdb stores in-frame clones only, minus some. The sample records roughly 140,000 clones, around 78% being singletons. The receptor was derived from a woman aged 55-75 years with acute or convalescent COVID-19. The genes are TRBV19 and TRBJ2-2; 11 positions match TRBD2. Sequencing was performed on peripheral blood. CDR3 sequence reads: CASTLAGGVGELFF. The DNA for the CDR3 is TGTGCCAGTACGCTAGCGGGGGGTGTCGGGGAGCTGTTTTTT.